Here is one T cell receptor beta chain with its context. What it binds is not known. Germline CDR1 reads SGHRS; CDR2 reads YFSETQ. J lost 4 bases, V lost 3 bases, and 3 bases had no gene match. CDR3 size: 15 residues. This entry comes from a study of vaccination and CD4 T cells after COVID-19. Study as a whole: Post-COVID specimens were obtained a median about 97 days after diagnosis (range 35 to 161).

Regarding the study as a whole: From 21 to 38, the median of SARS-CoV-2-reactive clonotypes rose without reaching significance. It was observed that, in convalescent patients, a median 86.3% of reactive clones arose only post-vaccination.

Treatment in this sample: approximately 9-day PBMC culture with coronavirus spike peptide pools or control peptides (ViraFEST assay). Cultured CD4+ T cell DNA was sequenced using the Oncomine TCR Beta short-read assay. TCRdb fed the PCR reads into MiXCR, producing one record per CDR3 protein. Here the sample spans 13,000 to 15,000 distinct CDR3 sequences, 27% being singletons. The receptor was isolated from a human donor who had recovered from COVID-19. The chain couples TRBV5-1 to TRBJ2-1; the match to TRBD2 covers 11 bases. The source material was CD4+ T cells from blood, cultured in vitro. The CDR3: CASSSGTSGYNEQFF. CDR3 bases: TGCGCCAGCAGCTCTGGGACTAGCGGTTACAATGAGCAGTTCTTC. The full variable domain, rest sourced from reference TRBV5-1 and TRBJ2-1, is KAGVTQTPRYLIKTRGQQVTLSCSPISGHRSVSWYQQTPGQGLQFLFEYFSETQRNKGNFPGRFSGRQFSNSRSEMNVSTLELGDSALYLCASSSGTSGYNEQFFGPGTRLTVL.